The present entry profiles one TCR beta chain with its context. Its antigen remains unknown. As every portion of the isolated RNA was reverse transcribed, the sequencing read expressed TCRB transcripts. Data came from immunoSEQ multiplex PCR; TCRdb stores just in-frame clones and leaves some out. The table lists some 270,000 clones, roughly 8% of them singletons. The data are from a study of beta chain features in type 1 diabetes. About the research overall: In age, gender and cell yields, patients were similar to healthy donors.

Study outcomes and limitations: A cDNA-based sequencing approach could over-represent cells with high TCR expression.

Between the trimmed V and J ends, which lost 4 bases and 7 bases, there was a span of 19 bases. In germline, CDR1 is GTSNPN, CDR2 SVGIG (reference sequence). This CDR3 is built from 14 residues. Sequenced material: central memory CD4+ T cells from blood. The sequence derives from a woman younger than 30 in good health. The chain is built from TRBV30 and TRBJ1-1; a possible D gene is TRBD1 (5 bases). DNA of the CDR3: TGTGCCTGGAACATAATGCGGGGGACCGGTGAAGCTTTCTTT. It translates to CAWNIMRGTGEAFF.